This paragraph reports one T cell receptor beta chain. The sample is drawn from a study of shared clonotypes between healthy human individuals. CDR1 SGHAT and CDR2 FQNNGV come from the germline V gene. The V and J ends lost 5 bases and 3 bases respectively, with 11 bases between them. This CDR3 is built from 13 residues. Only in-frame clones appear in the TCRdb table, and some are missing; sequencing was by immunoSEQ multiplex PCR. The sample carries over 750,000 clones, roughly 96% recorded once. Naive CD8 isolation took CD45RO-negative cells positively selected for CCR7 and excluded terminally differentiated effector memory CD45RA+ cells. Every contributor of samples was a Caucasian grown-up residing in Nashville, Tennessee.

The genes are TRBV11-2 and TRBJ2-7; D might be TRBD2 (6 bases). The sequencing input was naive CD8+ T cells sorted from blood. This TCR came from a man aged 25-40 years in good health. CDR3 in amino acids: CASSAGGSYEQYF. The CDR3 nucleotides are TGTGCCAGCAGCGCAGGAGGGAGCTACGAGCAGTACTTC.